The 7 T cell receptor beta chains listed next were all sequenced from one sample in a study of beta chain features in type 1 diabetes. All of the isolated RNA was reverse transcribed, so expressed TCRB transcripts were sequenced. Data came from immunoSEQ multiplex PCR; TCRdb stores just in-frame clones and leaves some out. The profile covers a few hundred thousand clones, with roughly 16% appearing a single time and about 0.02% taken by the ten largest. The sample taken for sequencing was naive CD4+ T cells from blood. These receptors all come from a woman aged 18-29 years in good health.

V is TRBV28 and J is TRBJ1-1, with 7 bases fitting TRBD1. Germline lookup yields CDR1 MDHEN and CDR2 SYDVKM. J was trimmed by 4 bases and V by 5 bases; bases with no gene match: 7. The CDR3 is 14 residues long. CDR3 sequence reads: CASSPRQGGTEAFF. CDR3 sequence (DNA): TGTGCCAGCAGTCCCCGACAGGGAGGCACTGAAGCTTTCTTT.

On this clone itself: Distinct nucleotide sequences in the sample also encode this CDR3. This rearrangement joins TRBV18 to TRBJ1-1, with TRBD1 identical over 8 bases. The CDR3 is 13 residues long. V shed 6 bases, J shed 1 base, and the junction held 1 base outside the gene matches. Germline CDR1 and CDR2: KGHSH and LQKENI. CDR3 sequence (DNA): TGTGCCAGCTCGGGACAGGAGAACACTGAAGCTTTCTTT. Its translation: CASSGQENTEAFF.

The V gene is TRBV5-4, the J gene TRBJ2-7; 10 bases fit TRBD2. CDR1 and CDR2 from the germline V gene are SGHNT and YYREEE (reference sequence). Germline trimming cut 4 bases from V and 2 bases from J; bases unmatched to any gene: 3. This CDR3 comprises 14 residues. CDR3 sequence reads: CASSTSGNPYEQYF. Written as DNA, the CDR3 is TGTGCCAGCAGCACTAGCGGGAACCCCTACGAGCAGTACTTC.

This clone came up a few times. The rearrangement links TRBV2 to TRBJ2-3; weak D call: TRBD2 (5 bases). Trimming removed 7 bases from V and 1 base from J, with 12 bases in between. Germline CDR1 reads SNHLY; CDR2 reads FYNNEI. CDR3 length: 14 residues. CDR3 residues: CASIRGARTDTQYF. As DNA, the CDR3 is TGTGCCAGCATACGGGGTGCTCGCACAGATACGCAGTATTTT.

Of note for this clone: This sample also contains other DNA sequences that code for the same CDR3. The chain carries TRBV18 and TRBJ2-5, with 8 bases aligning to TRBD1. Germline trimming cut 3 bases from V and 5 bases from J; bases unmatched to any gene: 2. The CDR3 has 13 residues. Germline V gives CDR1 KGHSH, CDR2 LQKENI. This chain's CDR3 is CASSPGQGETQYF. CDR3 in DNA: TGTGCCAGCTCACCTGGACAGGGTGAGACCCAGTACTTC.

This clone showed up just a few times. The V call is TRBV7-6, the J call TRBJ2-1, with 14 bases lining up with TRBD2. Germline V lookup: CDR1 SGHVS, CDR2 FNYEAQ. The CDR3 is 15 amino acids. V dropped 5 bases and J dropped 8; count of bases not matched to a gene: 5. This CDR3 reads CASSGRLAGGYEQFF. The CDR3 DNA is TGTGCCAGCAGCGGCAGACTAGCGGGAGGGTATGAGCAGTTCTTC.

The chain joins TRBV11-2 to TRBJ2-1, with 12 bases aligning to TRBD2. CDR3 size: 17 residues. Unmatched junction bases numbered 14, after V lost 6 bases and J lost 8 bases. Germline CDR1 SGHAT, CDR2 FQNNGV. The chain's CDR3 is CASRVAASGRASDEQFF. As DNA, the CDR3 is TGTGCCAGCAGGGTGGCGGCTAGCGGGAGGGCCAGCGATGAGCAGTTCTTC.